The clone carrying this T cell receptor beta chain has more than one count but fewer than ten. This record belongs to a study of blood T cell repertoires in COVID-19. Here immunoSEQ multiplex PCR was the method, and the copy in TCRdb shows in-frame clones only, minus some. The data show about 82,000 clones, 75% to 85% seen once. Sequencing was carried out using peripheral blood. The sequence derives from a man between 60 and 70 years old with COVID-19, enrolled during active disease.

CDR3 residues: CAWKRDRSFNYGYTF. The CDR3 DNA is TGTGCCTGGAAAAGGGACAGGTCCTTTAACTATGGCTACACCTTC. The chain employs TRBV30 and TRBJ1-2; 8 nucleotides align to TRBD1. V shed 4 bases and J 1 base; nucleotides not matched to a gene: 8. CDR3 length equals 15 residues. CDR1 GTSNPN and CDR2 SVGIG come from the germline V gene (reference sequence).